This entry describes one T cell receptor beta chain. The entry originates in a study of CD8 T cells in Susac syndrome. The CDR3 spans 16 residues. The V and J ends lost 5 bases and 10 bases, in that order; junction bases with no gene match: 17. Germline V gene sequence: CDR1 SGHTA, CDR2 FQGNSA. Reverse transcription of roughly 0.5 to 1 ug RNA was carried out with random hexamers. The amplification used immunoSEQ multiplex PCR on TCR beta CDR3; it spanned 54 Vbeta and 13 Jbeta. TCRdb re-called the immunoSEQ multiplex PCR reads with MiXCR, one entry per CDR3 protein. The table has 300,000 or so distinct CDR3 sequences, about 92% seen once.

The clonotype was recovered from a human donor with multiple sclerosis. The chain is built from TRBV7-2 and TRBJ2-1; 7 nucleotides agree with TRBD2. Sequenced sample: CD4+ T cells from PBMCs. CDR3 DNA: TGTGCCAGCAGCCTAAGACTAGCAGATAAATCCTTAGAGCAGTTCTTC. Translating gives CASSLRLADKSLEQFF.